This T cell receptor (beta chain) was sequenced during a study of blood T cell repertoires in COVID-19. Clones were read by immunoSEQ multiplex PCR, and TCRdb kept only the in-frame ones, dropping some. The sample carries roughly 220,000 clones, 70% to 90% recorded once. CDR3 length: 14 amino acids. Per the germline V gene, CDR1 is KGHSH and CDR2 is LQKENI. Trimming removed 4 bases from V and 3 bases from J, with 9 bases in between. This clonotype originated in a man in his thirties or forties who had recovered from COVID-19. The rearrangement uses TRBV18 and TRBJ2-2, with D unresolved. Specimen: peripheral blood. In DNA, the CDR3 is TGTGCCAGCTCACTTTCATTGTACACCGGGGAGCTGTTTTTT. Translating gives CASSLSLYTGELFF.